Each of the 24 T cell receptor beta chains below was sequenced from the same sample in a study of T cell responses to AZD1222 COVID-19 vaccine (dated by TCRdb to the early 2020s). Interpreted using the paper, the time point label stands for: baseline before first vaccination. The library was built by means of the immunoSEQ multiplex PCR assay. TCRdb obtained this table from immuneACCESS and retained in-frame rearrangements with V and J assigned. These tables miss some clones; where compared with another copy, unresolved V genes account for less than half of the shortfall, and the remainder is unexplained. The table for this sample lists some 130,000 clones; 75% to 95% of them were counted only once. The ten largest account for 6.9% of the sample. The specimen comprised peripheral blood, sampled on day 0 of AZD1222 vaccination. Receptors were obtained from an adult in good health.

This chain links TRBV29-1 with TRBJ2-7; TRBD1 agrees at 12 bases. The V gene end was trimmed by 3 bases and the J gene end by 4 bases; junction bases not matched to a gene: 4. The CDR3 contains 14 residues. Germline V CDR1 and CDR2: SQVTM, ANQGSEA. CDR3 loop: CSVDGTGGRYEQYF. The CDR3, as DNA: TGCAGCGTTGACGGGACAGGGGGCAGATACGAGCAGTACTTC.

The chain employs TRBV7-2 and TRBJ2-5, with TRBD1 identical over 7 bases. From germline, CDR1 is SGHTA and CDR2 FQGNSA. J gave up 2 bases and V 5 bases, and 5 bases lay outside the gene matches. CDR3 length equals 14 residues. This CDR3 reads CASSRGDRQETQYF. The CDR3 region has the DNA TGTGCCAGCAGCAGAGGGGACAGACAAGAGACCCAGTACTTC.

V gene TRBV9 combines with J gene TRBJ1-4; no clear D. The CDR3 contains 14 residues. Deletions cut 1 base from V and 4 bases from J, with 8 bases between. The germline gives CDR1 SGDLS, CDR2 YYNGEE. CDR3 nucleotides: TGTGCCAGCAGCGTAACGGGCCTTAATGAAAAACTGTTTTTT. It translates to CASSVTGLNEKLFF.

The chain links TRBV27 to TRBJ2-3, with D perhaps being TRBD1 or TRBD2 (6 bases each). Germline loops: CDR1 MNHEY, CDR2 SMNVEV (reference sequence). With 2 bases removed from V and 4 bases from J, the gap between germline ends came to 10 bases. The CDR3 is 14 amino acids. The CDR3 nucleotides are TGTGCCAGCAGTTTAGGGGGGCGAGCAGATACGCAGTATTTT. As protein: CASSLGGRADTQYF.

V is TRBV10-1 and J is TRBJ1-5, with D maybe TRBD1 (5 bases). Per the germline V gene, CDR1 is WNHNN and CDR2 is SYGVQD (reference sequence). The V and J ends lost 0 bases and 3 bases respectively, with 12 bases between them. The CDR3 extends over 16 amino acids. In nucleotides, the CDR3 is TGCGCCAGCAGTGAGTCGAGTACAGGCTACAATCAGCCCCAGCATTTT. This translates into CASSESSTGYNQPQHF.

This clone was recorded only once. The rearrangement links TRBV6-2 or TRBV6-3 to TRBJ2-7; D is unresolved. There are 13 residues in the CDR3. V lost 2 bases, J lost 0 bases, and 5 bases lay in between. The germline CDR1 and CDR2 sequences are MNHEY and SVGEGT. The CDR3 protein is CASSYLVSYEQYF. The CDR3 nucleotides read TGTGCCAGCAGTTACCTAGTCTCCTACGAGCAGTACTTC.

The chain carries TRBV4-2 and TRBJ1-2; D remains ambiguous. The CDR3 is 11 residues long. Looked up from germline, CDR1 is LGHNA and CDR2 is YNFKEQ. V shed 9 bases and J shed 2 bases, with 7 bases lying between them. CDR3 loop: CASGGNYGYTF. CDR3 nucleotides: TGTGCCAGTGGAGGGAACTATGGCTACACCTTC.

V and J are TRBV19 and TRBJ1-5; possible D gene TRBD1, 5 bases. V shed 3 bases and J shed 1 base, with 10 bases lying between them. From germline, CDR1 is LNHDA and CDR2 SQIVND (reference sequence). The CDR3 has 15 residues. The CDR3 region has the DNA TGTGCCAGTAGTATCGGGGGAAGGAGCAATCAGCCCCAGCATTTT. It specifies CASSIGGRSNQPQHF.

This clone was seen a single time. This rearrangement joins TRBV9 to TRBJ2-2; possible D gene TRBD2, 5 bases. The CDR3 sequence is 16 residues long. The ends were cut back, 4 bases at V and 0 bases at J, with 13 bases in the middle. Germline V gene sequence: CDR1 SGDLS, CDR2 YYNGEE. In DNA form, the CDR3 reads TGTGCCAGCAGCCCCCGGGAACAGACGAACACCGGGGAGCTGTTTTTT. Encoded protein: CASSPREQTNTGELFF.

With respect to this clone: Mismatch with germline at one junction end may stem from a read error. V usage is TRBV3-1 (or the pseudogene TRBV3-2) and J usage is TRBJ2-5; no clear D. The CDR3 contains 11 residues. Germline values: CDR1 LGHDT, CDR2 YNNKEL (reference sequence). As DNA, the CDR3 is TGTGCCAGCAGCCAAGATTTGGTCGAGAACTTC. This encodes CASSQDLVENF.

V is TRBV5-5 and J is TRBJ2-7, with 7 bases fitting TRBD1. In germline, CDR1 is SGHKS, CDR2 YYEKEE (reference sequence). The CDR3 extends over 14 amino acids. Trimming removed 1 base from V and 3 bases from J; junction bases left unmatched: 4. The CDR3 region has the DNA TGTGCCAGCAGCTTGAATCCAGGGGGCTACGAGCAGTACTTC. This codes for CASSLNPGGYEQYF.

The rearrangement uses TRBV29-1 and TRBJ1-3, with a possible D match to TRBD1 (5 bases). The V end lost 7 bases, the J end lost 4 bases, and 17 bases lay between the germline ends. The CDR3 length is 14 residues. The germline V gene encodes CDR1 SQVTM and CDR2 ANQGSEA. The CDR3 here is CSGVIRDGGNTIYF. Here the CDR3 DNA reads TGCAGCGGAGTCATCCGGGACGGCGGAAACACCATATATTTT. Together with reference TRBV29-1 and TRBJ1-3, the CDR3 gives the full variable domain: SAVISQKPSRDICQRGTSLTIQCQVDSQVTMMFWYRQQPGQSLTLIATANQGSEATYESGFVIDKFPISRPNLTFSTLTVSNMSPEDSSIYLCSGVIRDGGNTIYFGEGSWLTVV.

The chain carries TRBV6-2 or TRBV6-3 and TRBJ1-5; D is uncertain. Germline CDR1 MNHEY, CDR2 SVGEGT. Trimming stripped 6 bases from V and 0 bases from J, with 21 bases between. There are 18 residues in the CDR3. The CDR3 protein is CASSPGQALHVSNQPQHF. The DNA of the CDR3 is TGTGCCAGCAGCCCCGGCCAGGCGTTGCACGTTAGCAATCAGCCCCAGCATTTT.

This clone appeared a few times. The chain links TRBV7-9 to TRBJ1-5; D gene uncertain. There are 14 residues in the CDR3. The germline gives CDR1 SEHNR, CDR2 FQNEAQ (reference sequence). V was shortened by 3 bases and J by 6 bases, with 12 bases between the two germline ends. CDR3 nucleotides: TGTGCCAGCAGCTTGGCCAATCCAGGTCAGCCCCAGCATTTT. Translated, it gives CASSLANPGQPQHF.

The chain recombines TRBV5-6 with TRBJ2-5, with 8 bases fitting TRBD1. The germline V gene encodes CDR1 SGHDT and CDR2 YYEEEE. The CDR3 sequence is 17 residues long. The J segment lost 1 base and the V segment lost 2 bases, leaving 10 bases of the junction unmatched. DNA of the CDR3: TGTGCCAGCAGCTTCCGGACAGGGAAGGGGATCCAAGAGACCCAGTACTTC. This encodes CASSFRTGKGIQETQYF.

CDR3 in amino acids: CASSESRGLGEQFF. As DNA, the CDR3 is TGCGCCAGCAGTGAGTCAAGGGGGCTCGGTGAGCAGTTCTTC. J is TRBJ2-1 and V is TRBV10-1; 7 bases fit TRBD1. CDR1 and CDR2 (germline): WNHNN, SYGVQD (reference sequence). CDR3 length: 14 residues. J was trimmed by 9 bases and V by 0 bases; bases with no gene match: 5.

This chain links TRBV6-5 with TRBJ2-4; a possible D gene is TRBD1 (5 bases). With 0 bases removed from V and 3 bases from J, the gap between germline ends came to 12 bases. CDR1 is MNHEY and CDR2 is SVGAGI in the germline V gene. The CDR3 is made up of 16 amino acids. CDR3: CASSYSRRAHKNIQYF. The CDR3 DNA reads as TGTGCCAGCAGTTACTCGCGCAGGGCGCACAAAAACATTCAGTACTTC.

The rearrangement links TRBV6-2 or TRBV6-3 to TRBJ2-7; 10 bases map to TRBD2. Germline CDR1 reads MNHEY; CDR2 reads SVGEGT. The ends lost 6 bases at V and 3 bases at J; junction bases unmatched: 5. CDR3 length: 14 amino acids. The CDR3 here is CASRPSGGSYEQYF. The CDR3, as DNA: TGTGCCAGCAGGCCTAGCGGGGGCAGCTACGAGCAGTACTTC.

The chain couples TRBV18 to TRBJ2-1; possibly TRBD2 for D (5 bases). V was shortened by 4 bases and J by 0 bases, with 10 bases between the two germline ends. From germline, CDR1 is KGHSH and CDR2 LQKENI. CDR3 length: 15 amino acids. The CDR3 spells CASSRSGSSYNEQFF. In nucleotides, the CDR3 is TGTGCCAGCTCACGGAGCGGTAGCTCCTACAATGAGCAGTTCTTC.

The chain links TRBV14 to TRBJ1-1, with D maybe TRBD1 (5 bases). Per the germline V gene, CDR1 is SGHDN and CDR2 is FVKESK. This CDR3 spans 15 amino acids. V dropped 4 bases and J dropped 4 bases, with 16 bases sitting between them. The CDR3 region is CASSREGLRGTEAFF. CDR3 nucleotide sequence: TGTGCCAGCAGCCGGGAGGGGCTAAGGGGCACTGAAGCTTTCTTT.

The J gene is TRBJ1-1, the V gene TRBV2, with D hard to call. Germline CDR1 and CDR2: SNHLY and FYNNEI. This CDR3 comprises 13 residues. Trimming cost V 9 bases and J 1 base, with 12 bases left between them. The chain's CDR3 is CASRSPQNTEAFF. CDR3 nucleotides: TGTGCCAGTCGTTCGCCCCAGAACACTGAAGCTTTCTTT.

The V call is TRBV5-4, the J call TRBJ2-2; D gene unclear. This CDR3 comprises 14 residues. The V and J ends lost 5 bases and 1 base respectively, with 9 bases between them. Germline loops: CDR1 SGHNT, CDR2 YYREEE (reference sequence). The CDR3 nucleotides read TGTGCCAGCAGTCTGGACCAGAACACCGGGGAGCTGTTTTTT. Residues: CASSLDQNTGELFF.

Concerning this clone: Other DNA sequences in this sample translate to the same CDR3. The chain combines TRBV29-1 with TRBJ1-1, with D possibly being TRBD1 (5 bases). The CDR3 covers 12 residues. V was pared by 3 bases and J by 5 bases, with 10 bases between. Germline CDR1 SQVTM, CDR2 ANQGSEA. In DNA form, the CDR3 reads TGCAGCGTTGATGGGGGGAATACTGAAGCTTTCTTT. Encoded protein: CSVDGGNTEAFF.

The chain joins TRBV19 to TRBJ1-1, with 8 bases fitting TRBD1. J was trimmed by 6 bases and V by 4 bases; bases with no gene match: 10. The germline V gene has CDR1 LNHDA and CDR2 SQIVND (reference sequence). The CDR3 is 15 amino acids. DNA for the CDR3: TGTGCCAGTAGTACCTGGACAGGGTCGAGGCCTGAAGCTTTCTTT. Protein: CASSTWTGSRPEAFF.